The rows below give T cell receptor beta chains drawn from one sample of a study of identical twins. From the 5' RACE reads, TCRdb called clonotypes with MiXCR, one entry per CDR3 protein. The table lists about 390,000 distinct CDR3 sequences, roughly 9% of them singletons. Sequenced material: naive T cells sorted from blood. These receptors were collected from a woman aged 45-60 years in good health. CDR3s include the opening cysteine and the closing phenylalanine or tryptophan. A D gene is named only where the DNA matches it firmly. Some rows have no size entry. The others give once, few or many, or a class for an expanded clone.

v_gene	abundance	d_gene	j_gene	CDR3nt	CDR3aa
TRBV7-9	-	-	TRBJ1-2	TGTGCCGGTCGACAGGATTCTAACTATGGCTACACCTTC	CAGRQDSNYGYTF
TRBV7-2	few	-	TRBJ2-3	TGTGCCAGCAGCCGATTAGTTGGAGATACGCAGTATTTT	CASSRLVGDTQYF
TRBV5-1	many	-	TRBJ1-5	TGCGCCAGCAGCCCCATTGGCGGCAGTGGCAATCAGCCCCAGCATTTT	CASSPIGGSGNQPQHF
TRBV5-1	many	-	TRBJ1-1	TGCGCCAGCAGCTTGGCTGTAGGTCGGTACGAAGAAGCTTTCTTT	CASSLAVGRYEEAFF
TRBV10-1	-	-	TRBJ2-2	TGCGCCAGCAGTGAAGTTATTTGGACCGGGGAGCTGTTTTTT	CASSEVIWTGELFF
TRBV4-1	-	-	TRBJ1-1	TGCGCCAGCAGCCACTCACAGGGTAGGGACACTGAAGCTTTCTTT	CASSHSQGRDTEAFF
TRBV9	many	-	TRBJ1-4	TGTGCCAGCAGCGTAGCTTCAGGGACCGTGCGGAATGAAAAACTGTTTTTT	CASSVASGTVRNEKLFF
TRBV4-1	-	TRBD2	TRBJ2-5	TGCGCCAGCAGCCCGACTAGCGGGATCGGGACCCAGTACTTC	CASSPTSGIGTQYF
TRBV4-1	-	TRBD2	TRBJ2-1	TGCGCCAGCAGCCAAGATGAGGGGACTAGCTCCCATGAGCAGTTCTTC	CASSQDEGTSSHEQFF
TRBV5-5	many	-	TRBJ2-1	TGTGCCAGCAGCCCTAGTGGCGGGTCCTACAATGAGCAGTTCTTC	CASSPSGGSYNEQFF
TRBV11-1	many	TRBD1	TRBJ2-1	TGTGCCAGCAGCTCTTCCCAGGGGGAGAGCTCCTACAATGAGCAGTTCTTC	CASSSSQGESSYNEQFF
TRBV4-1	few	-	TRBJ2-3	TGCGCCAGCAGCCGCGACCCTCTGTCCGCAGATACGCAGTATTTT	CASSRDPLSADTQYF
TRBV12-3/TRBV12-4	-	TRBD2	TRBJ2-7	TGTGCCAGCAGAGGGAGGGACGAGCAGTACTTC	CASRGRDEQYF
TRBV25-1	-	-	TRBJ2-4	TGTGCCAGCAGTTCTCAGGGGTACATTCAGTACTTC	CASSSQGYIQYF
TRBV10-3	few	-	TRBJ1-2	TGTGCCATCCTATCGGGACACCATGGCTACACCTTC	CAILSGHHGYTF
TRBV20-1	-	TRBD2	TRBJ2-7	TGCAGTGCTAGAGCGGTCCTAGCGGGACGAAGGGAGCAGTACTTC	CSARAVLAGRREQYF
TRBV12-3/TRBV12-4	-	-	TRBJ2-3	TGTGCCAGCACTATCATCGGCGCGGACACGCAGTATTTT	CASTIIGADTQYF
TRBV7-2	few	-	TRBJ1-2	TGTGCCAGCAGCTTAGGTTCGGGGGGAGATGGCTACACCTTC	CASSLGSGGDGYTF
TRBV29-1	many	-	TRBJ1-5	TGCAGCGTTGACACAGGGTCTGGTCAGCCCCAGCATTTT	CSVDTGSGQPQHF
TRBV12-3/TRBV12-4	-	TRBD1	TRBJ1-1	TGTGCCAGCAGTCAAGACAGGGTAATTTCAGAAGCTTTCTTT	CASSQDRVISEAFF
TRBV5-1	many	TRBD2	TRBJ2-1	TGCGCCAGCAGCTTGGGAGCGGGAGGCCTCGATGAGCAGTTCTTC	CASSLGAGGLDEQFF
TRBV5-1	many	-	TRBJ2-4	TGCGCCAGCAGCTCCGGTAGAGCAGCCAAAAACATTCAGTACTTC	CASSSGRAAKNIQYF
TRBV7-9	many	TRBD2	TRBJ2-1	TGTGCCAGCAGTGGCCAGGGACTAGTCTACAATGAGCAGTTCTTC	CASSGQGLVYNEQFF
TRBV30	-	-	TRBJ2-3	TGTGCCTGGAGTGCAGGGACGCCACCAGATACGCAGTATTTT	CAWSAGTPPDTQYF
TRBV28	many	TRBD1	TRBJ1-5	TGTGCCAGTTACAGGGGTACCAATCAGCCCCAGCATTTT	CASYRGTNQPQHF
TRBV19	few	TRBD2	TRBJ2-1	TGTGCCACCGGAGCGGGAGGGCCAAGTGAGCAGTTCTTC	CATGAGGPSEQFF
TRBV5-1	-	TRBD2	TRBJ2-7	TGCGCCAGCAGCTTACGGGGGAGACTAGCGGGAGCCTCCTACGAGCAGTACTTC	CASSLRGRLAGASYEQYF
TRBV2	few	-	TRBJ2-1	TGTGCCAGTAGGGAGTGGAATGAGCAGTTCTTC	CASREWNEQFF
TRBV3-1	many	-	TRBJ1-1	TGTGCCAGCAGCCAAGTAAGCACTGAAGCTTTCTTT	CASSQVSTEAFF
TRBV20-1	few	TRBD2	TRBJ2-2	TGCAGTGCTTCCGGACTAGCGGGAGTCTCCGGGGAGCTGTTTTTT	CSASGLAGVSGELFF
TRBV5-1	few	TRBD1	TRBJ2-7	TGCGCCAGGGACAGGGGGGAGAAATACGAGCAGTACTTC	CARDRGEKYEQYF
TRBV7-2	-	-	TRBJ2-1	TGTGCCAGCAGCCCCTGGACAGCCCCATACTACAATGAGCAGTTCTTC	CASSPWTAPYYNEQFF
TRBV5-1	many	-	TRBJ2-1	TGCGCCAGCAGCCTCCCCCCCAATGAGCAGTTCTTC	CASSLPPNEQFF
TRBV7-2	-	TRBD2	TRBJ2-7	TGTGCCACCAGACGTCCTGGGACTAGCGGGAGGTACGAGCAGTACTTC	CATRRPGTSGRYEQYF
TRBV6-1	-	-	TRBJ2-7	TGTGCCAGCAGTGAGCCAGTCCCACCTTCGTTCTACGAGCAGTACTTC	CASSEPVPPSFYEQYF
TRBV24-1	few	-	TRBJ2-3	TGTGCCACCAGTGATCGGTATGTGCGGGGAGAGGTGACAGATACGCAGTATTTT	CATSDRYVRGEVTDTQYF
TRBV7-9	many	-	TRBJ1-5	TGTGCCAGCAGCTTAAGACAAGCCCTGGGGAGCAATCAGCCCCAGCATTTT	CASSLRQALGSNQPQHF
TRBV29-1	many	TRBD1	TRBJ1-2	TGCAGCGTTGAAGAGGGGGACAGGTGGGGCTACACCTTC	CSVEEGDRWGYTF
TRBV20-1	-	-	TRBJ2-3	TGCAGTGCTAGAGGAAATGCACAGGGTTGGGGCACAGATACGCAGTATTTT	CSARGNAQGWGTDTQYF
TRBV5-1	many	-	TRBJ2-7	TGCGCCAGCAGCTTTGAGGCGCACTCCTACGAGCAGTACTTC	CASSFEAHSYEQYF
TRBV3-1	-	TRBD2	TRBJ2-3	TGTGCCAGCAGCGGACGGACTAGCGGAGCCACAGATACGCAGTATTTT	CASSGRTSGATDTQYF
TRBV6-5	-	-	TRBJ2-1	TGTGCCAGCAGATACGAGGCGGTCTCCTACAATGAGCAGTTCTTC	CASRYEAVSYNEQFF
TRBV6-5	few	-	TRBJ1-6	TGTGCCAGCAGCCTCGTGAGGGCTCATTCACCCCTCCACTTT	CASSLVRAHSPLHF
TRBV7-9	many	TRBD2	TRBJ2-1	TGTGCCAGCAGCTTAAATTTAGCGGGAGGGTTGCATGAGCAGTTCTTC	CASSLNLAGGLHEQFF
TRBV28	-	-	TRBJ2-1	TGTGCCAGCAGTCTATTGGAGGAGGGGTACAATGAGCAGTTCTTC	CASSLLEEGYNEQFF
TRBV11-2	few	-	TRBJ1-6	TGTGCCAGCAGACCCCGGGCGGGTTCACCCCTCCACTTT	CASRPRAGSPLHF
TRBV12-3/TRBV12-4	few	-	TRBJ2-1	TGTGCCAGCAGTTTAGAAATCAACAATGAGCAGTTCTTC	CASSLEINNEQFF
TRBV10-3	-	TRBD2	TRBJ2-1	TGTGCCATCCGAGAACTAGCGATTATGAACAATGAGCAGTTCTTC	CAIRELAIMNNEQFF
TRBV11-2	few	-	TRBJ1-1	TGTGCCAGCAGCTTAAATAGGGCCAAATCGGTAGCTTTCTTT	CASSLNRAKSVAFF
TRBV24-1	-	TRBD2	TRBJ2-1	TGTGCCATTCTAGCGGGGCCCCTTTTAGTCTTC	CAILAGPLLVF
TRBV11-2	few	-	TRBJ2-1	TGTGCCAGCAGAAAATTCGCACAGGGCCCCTACAATGAGCAGTTCTTC	CASRKFAQGPYNEQFF
TRBV27	many	-	TRBJ2-7	TGTGCCAGCAGGAGGGGGGGACTTCCCTACGAGCAGTACTTC	CASRRGGLPYEQYF
TRBV11-2	-	-	TRBJ1-6	TGTGCCAGCAGCTTAAGGCAAACGGCGCGGGGGGTCGGTTCACCCCTCCACTTT	CASSLRQTARGVGSPLHF